The subject of this entry is one T cell receptor (beta chain). Its antigen is currently unknown. This CDR3 spans 15 amino acids. Germline CDR1 is SGDLS and CDR2 is YYNGEE. V was clipped by 0 bases and J by 4 bases, with 11 bases between them. This sample is part of a study of cytomegalovirus exposure and HLA in healthy donors. The wider study: Earlier work reported 110 million or so unique TCR beta sequences from 170 million or so T cells.

At collection, donors were nominally healthy, but unrecorded immune exposures were probable. Study-level results: Later, an analysis found that common viral pathogens appeared to be linked with several of the most significant clusters. In vitro work confirmed that a few CMV-associated chains recognize CMV antigens.

The PCR had 60 Vbeta and 13 Jbeta primers. Assay used: immunoSEQ multiplex PCR; TCRdb lists only in-frame clones, some missing. The table includes approximately 120,000 clones, approximately 89% detected once. Input material: PBMCs. The rearrangement joins TRBV9 to TRBJ1-5, with D unclear. The source is a woman aged 25 to 45 in good health and CMV-seropositive. The CDR3 nucleotides read TGTGCCAGCAGCGTAGGACAAGGAAGAAATCAGCCCCAGCATTTT. Protein sequence: CASSVGQGRNQPQHF.